A single sample gave rise to the 18 T cell receptor beta chains below, sequenced in a study of T cell repertoires in cytomegalovirus infection. TCRdb re-derived calls from the reads in MiXCR, one entry per CDR3 protein. The sample yields around 450,000 distinct CDR3 sequences, 11% seen once. Material for sequencing was PBMCs. These receptors were taken from a human donor in good health (CMV status not recorded). Some clones in this sample may be carry-over from other donors' samples.

This clonotype was counted between two and nine times. The J gene is TRBJ2-1, the V gene TRBV4-2, with 8 bases identical to TRBD2. Germline V CDR1 and CDR2: LGHNA, YNFKEQ. This CDR3 region has 18 residues. V was pared by 4 bases and J by 7 bases, with 18 bases of the junction left unmatched. CDR3 sequence (DNA): TGTGCCAGCAGCCCGATCCTTCGCCAGCGGGGGCCGGGAAATGAGCAGTTCTTC. Translation gives CASSPILRQRGPGNEQFF.

In this sample, this clonotype turned up many times. V gene TRBV28 combines with J gene TRBJ2-7, with D hard to call. The germline V gene encodes CDR1 MDHEN and CDR2 SYDVKM. The V and J ends lost 6 bases and 2 bases respectively, with 11 bases between them. This CDR3 contains 13 residues. CDR3 nucleotide sequence: TGTGCCAGCAGCGAACCCCCGGCCTACGAGCAGTACTTC. This codes for CASSEPPAYEQYF.

Concerning this clonotype: This may arise from a read error, as a much more abundant clone is one base away. This chain connects TRBV19 to TRBJ2-3, with TRBD2 matching over 13 bases. The CDR3 extends over 17 amino acids. The V and J ends lost 8 bases and 1 base, in that order; junction bases with no gene match: 9. Per germline, CDR1 LNHDA and CDR2 SQIVND (reference sequence). This CDR3 is CASEKTSGRTCTDTQYF. CDR3 bases: TGTGCCAGTGAAAAGACTAGCGGGAGGACCTGCACAGATACGCAGTATTTT.

In this sample, this clonotype turned up many times. The chain employs TRBV11-2 and TRBJ2-1, with 7 positions matching TRBD2. The J segment lost 6 bases and the V segment lost 1 base, leaving 12 bases of the junction unmatched. Germline V CDR1 and CDR2: SGHAT, FQNNGV. This CDR3 is 17 amino acids long. DNA of the CDR3: TGTGCCAGCAGCTTAGGCCCCTTGCTCTCGGGGGGCAATGAGCAGTTCTTC. This encodes CASSLGPLLSGGNEQFF.

The chain employs TRBV4-2 and TRBJ1-3; no clear D gene. V was cut by 0 bases and J by 0 bases, with 6 bases left in between. The CDR3 is 15 amino acids. Germline V gives CDR1 LGHNA, CDR2 YNFKEQ. In nucleotides, the CDR3 is TGTGCCAGCAGCCAAGAGAGCCCCTCTGGAAACACCATATATTTT. As protein: CASSQESPSGNTIYF.

This clonotype came up many times. The chain couples TRBV7-3 to TRBJ1-1, with D hard to call. Per germline, CDR1 SGHTA and CDR2 FQGTGA. The CDR3 consists of 14 residues. Trimming pared 2 bases from V and 5 bases from J, leaving 12 bases between. Here the CDR3 reads CASSLDTGSTEAFF. CDR3 DNA sequence: TGTGCCAGCAGCTTAGATACGGGGTCAACTGAAGCTTTCTTT. Full variable domain (missing parts from reference TRBV7-3 and TRBJ1-1): GAGVSQTPSNKVTEKGKYVELRCDPISGHTALYWYRQSLGQGPEFLIYFQGTGAADDSGLPNDRFFAVRPEGSVSTLKIQRTERGDSAVYLCASSLDTGSTEAFFGQGTRLTVV.

This clonotype was found many times. This chain joins TRBV27 and TRBJ2-7; 9 nucleotides match TRBD1. Unmatched junction bases numbered 0, after V lost 4 bases and J lost 2 bases. CDR3 size: 13 residues. Germline values: CDR1 MNHEY, CDR2 SMNVEV (reference sequence). The CDR3 DNA is TGTGCCAGCAGTTGGGACAGGGCCTACGAGCAGTACTTC. Residues: CASSWDRAYEQYF.

In its sample, this clonotype was seen many times. The chain carries TRBV11-1 and TRBJ2-1; 9 bases map to TRBD2. Germline V lookup: CDR1 SGHAT, CDR2 FQDESV (reference sequence). The trim removed 5 bases at V and 8 bases at J, leaving 10 bases unmatched. The CDR3 is 15 residues long. CDR3 nucleotide sequence: TGTGCCAGCAGCGCCCCGGCGGGAGGGCCGTATGAGCAGTTCTTC. The encoded protein is CASSAPAGGPYEQFF.

The chain employs TRBV7-8 and TRBJ2-3; 7 nucleotides align to TRBD2. Germline V gives CDR1 SGHVS, CDR2 FQNEAQ. CDR3 length: 14 residues. Trimming cost V 5 bases and J 4 bases; bases outside gene matches: 6. CDR3 DNA: TGTGCCAGCAGCCGGCGGGAGAGGTCAGATACGCAGTATTTT. It yields the protein CASSRRERSDTQYF.

Regarding this clonotype: This clone may be a read error of a much larger clone one base away. CDR3 coding DNA: TGTGCCACCAGCAAATCCAGGGGATCGAACACTGAAGCTTTCTTT. This translates into CATSKSRGSNTEAFF. This chain joins TRBV15 and TRBJ1-1; maybe TRBD1 (6 bases). Trimming removed 4 bases from V and 1 base from J, with 13 bases in between. Germline CDR1 LNHNV, CDR2 YYDKDF (reference sequence). CDR3 length: 15 amino acids.

This clonotype was recorded at least ten times. The chain combines TRBV7-2 with TRBJ2-7; the D is unclear. Germline CDR1 is SGHTA and CDR2 is FQGNSA. The CDR3 has 15 amino acids. V was clipped by 6 bases and J by 0 bases, with 15 bases between them. The DNA for the CDR3 is TGTGCCAGCAGAATCACAGAGGCCGGCTCCTACGAGCAGTACTTC. Its translation: CASRITEAGSYEQYF.

This chain links TRBV20-1 with TRBJ1-1; D remains ambiguous. Trimming took 6 bases from V and 5 from J, leaving 7 bases between them. CDR3 size: 10 residues. In germline, CDR1 is DFQATT, CDR2 SNEGSKA (reference sequence). For the CDR3, the DNA is TGCAGTGCCACGAGGACTGAAGCTTTCTTT. Its protein product is CSATRTEAFF.

This clonotype was recorded a few times. The J gene is TRBJ2-2, the V gene TRBV4-1; TRBD2 agrees at 8 bases. With 0 bases clipped from V and 5 bases from J, the junction kept 5 bases outside the gene matches. CDR1 is MGHRA and CDR2 is YSYEKL in the germline V gene. The CDR3 loop spans 16 amino acids. CDR3 coding DNA: TGCGCCAGCAGCCAAGATCGCGTAGCGGGGACCGGGGAGCTGTTTTTT. It yields the protein CASSQDRVAGTGELFF.

This clonotype was picked up many times. The gene calls are TRBV19 and TRBJ2-3, with D possibly matching TRBD2 (6 bases). V was trimmed by 5 bases and J by 5 bases, leaving 17 bases between them. This CDR3 has 15 amino acids. Germline CDR1 is LNHDA and CDR2 is SQIVND (reference sequence). The CDR3 protein is CASSSTGTLVDTQYF. The CDR3 coding sequence is TGTGCCAGTAGTTCAACCGGGACTTTGGTAGATACGCAGTATTTT.

The CDR3 reads CATSMIGGGQPQHF. In nucleotides, the CDR3 is TGTGCCACCAGCATGATCGGGGGAGGGCAGCCCCAGCATTTT. The chain carries TRBV15 and TRBJ1-5, with D possibly being TRBD1 (5 bases). CDR1 LNHNV and CDR2 YYDKDF come from the germline V gene (reference sequence). The CDR3 totals 14 residues. V gave up 4 bases and J gave up 7 bases, with 14 bases separating them.

This clonotype was detected only a few times. Here the CDR3 DNA reads TGTGCCAGCACCCCTTCAGGGAACTATGGCTACACCTTC. It codes for CASTPSGNYGYTF. The chain carries TRBV7-9 and TRBJ1-2, with D perhaps TRBD1 (5 bases). V dropped 7 bases and J dropped 2 bases, with 11 bases sitting between them. From germline, CDR1 is SEHNR and CDR2 FQNEAQ (reference sequence). The CDR3 consists of 13 residues.

This clonotype was recorded a few times. The V call is TRBV20-1, the J call TRBJ1-4; the match to TRBD1 covers 7 bases. V was pared by 6 bases and J by 5 bases, with 18 bases of the junction left unmatched. The CDR3 loop spans 17 amino acids. The germline V gene has CDR1 DFQATT and CDR2 SNEGSKA (reference sequence). CDR3 residues: CSAFKGRGRGLNEKLFF. In nucleotides, the CDR3 is TGCAGTGCCTTCAAAGGAAGGGGGCGGGGGTTAAATGAAAAACTGTTTTTT.

The DNA of the CDR3 is TGTGCCAGTAGTACCGGACTGTCTTACACAGATACGCAGTATTTT. The encoded protein is CASSTGLSYTDTQYF. The V call is TRBV19, the J call TRBJ2-3; D is perhaps TRBD2 (5 bases). The germline V gene has CDR1 LNHDA and CDR2 SQIVND (reference sequence). V lost 4 bases and J 2 bases, leaving 13 bases between the germline ends. The CDR3 is made up of 15 amino acids. The full variable domain, in which reference TRBV19 and TRBJ2-3 provide the parts outside the CDR3, is DGGITQSPKYLFRKEGQNVTLSCEQNLNHDAMYWYRQDPGQGLRLIYYSQIVNDFQKGDIAEGYSVSREKKESFPLTVTSAQKNPTAFYLCASSTGLSYTDTQYFGPGTRLTVL.